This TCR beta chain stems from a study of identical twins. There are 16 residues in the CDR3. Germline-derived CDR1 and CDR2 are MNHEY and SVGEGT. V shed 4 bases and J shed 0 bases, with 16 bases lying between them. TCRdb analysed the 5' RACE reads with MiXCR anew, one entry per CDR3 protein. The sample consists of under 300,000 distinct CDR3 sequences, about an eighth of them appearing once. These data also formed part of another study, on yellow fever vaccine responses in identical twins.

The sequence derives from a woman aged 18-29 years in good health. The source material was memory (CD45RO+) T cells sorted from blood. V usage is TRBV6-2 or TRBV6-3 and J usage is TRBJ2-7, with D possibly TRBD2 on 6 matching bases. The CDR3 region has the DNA TGTGCCAGCAGTTCCATGACTAGAACGAACTCCTACGAGCAGTACTTC. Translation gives CASSSMTRTNSYEQYF.